This T cell receptor (beta chain) was sequenced during a study of T cell responses to AZD1222 COVID-19 vaccine. Study-level points and caveats: Clonal diversity may have been underestimated, and the donors were mostly white British, with more females than males.

Sequencing was performed with immunoSEQ multiplex PCR; in TCRdb, only in-frame clones are kept and a portion is missing. The sample records 59,000 or so clones, about 86% being singletons. This clone was counted a few times. Its matching antigen is unknown. Germline V gene sequence: CDR1 LGHNA, CDR2 YNFKEQ. The J segment lost 4 bases and the V segment lost 1 base, leaving 4 bases of the junction unmatched. CDR3 size: 15 residues. The source material was peripheral blood, sampled on day 0 of AZD1222 vaccination. This clonotype was sampled from an adult in good health. V is TRBV4-2 and J is TRBJ1-2; 9 positions agree with TRBD1. Here the CDR3 DNA reads TGTGCCAGCAGCCAAGTTACAGGGGGCGCCTATGGCTACACCTTC. Translated, it gives CASSQVTGGAYGYTF.